This entry lists 30 T cell receptor beta chains sequenced from one sample in a study of neoadjuvant nivolumab and ipilimumab in lung cancer. The repertoire was sequenced with immunoSEQ multiplex PCR; TCRdb's copy has only in-frame clones and lacks some. This table holds around 7,500 clones, 70% to 80% found once. The starting material was tumor tissue, obtained after neoadjuvant nivolumab, alone or with ipilimumab, at or shortly before surgery. All receptors come from an adult with non-small cell lung cancer.

This clone came up a few times. This sequence joins TRBV5-1 and TRBJ2-3; D remains ambiguous. There are 15 residues in the CDR3. Trimming stripped 0 bases from V and 2 bases from J, with 10 bases between. Germline V CDR1 and CDR2: SGHRS, YFSETQ. This CDR3 is CASSLEAALTDTQYF. CDR3 nucleotide sequence: TGCGCCAGCAGCTTGGAGGCGGCTCTCACAGATACGCAGTATTTT.

About this clone itself: This same CDR3 is encoded by further DNA sequences in the sample. The chain is built from TRBV6-1 and TRBJ2-7, with TRBD1 as a possible D gene (6 bases). This CDR3 contains 13 residues. V was trimmed by 9 bases and J by 2 bases, leaving 14 bases between them. CDR1 is MNHNS, CDR2 SASEGT, per germline. DNA for the CDR3: TGTGCCAGTCTCCGGACAGACCCCTACGAGCAGTACTTC. It specifies CASLRTDPYEQYF.

The chain carries TRBV5-4 and TRBJ2-3; TRBD2 matches 11 bases. Germline-derived CDR1 and CDR2 are SGHNT and YYREEE (reference sequence). V lost 4 bases to trimming and J lost 2 bases; unmatched junction nucleotides: 6. CDR3 length: 16 residues. In DNA form, the CDR3 reads TGTGCCAGCAGCCCGGGACTAGCGGAGACCACAGATACGCAGTATTTT. It is translated as CASSPGLAETTDTQYF. Looking up the rest from reference TRBV5-4 and TRBJ2-3 gives the full variable domain: ETGVTQSPTHLIKTRGQQVTLRCSSQSGHNTVSWYQQALGQGPQFIFQYYREEENGRGNFPPRFSGLQFPNYSSELNVNALELDDSALYLCASSPGLAETTDTQYFGPGTRLTVL.

The gene calls are TRBV5-4 and TRBJ1-2, with D possibly TRBD1 on 6 matching bases. CDR3 size: 12 residues. Trimming cost V 1 base and J 7 bases, with 8 bases left between them. Germline assignment: CDR1 SGHNT and CDR2 YYREEE (reference sequence). The CDR3 sequence is CASSLKGGGYTF. The CDR3 region has the DNA TGTGCCAGCAGCTTGAAAGGGGGTGGCTACACCTTC.

This clone came up a few times. V usage is TRBV6-1 and J usage is TRBJ2-7, with 9 bases identical to TRBD1. The CDR3 consists of 14 residues. V was pared by 4 bases and J by 5 bases, with 6 bases of the junction left unmatched. The germline V gene has CDR1 MNHNS and CDR2 SASEGT. CDR3 amino acids: CASSGGTGSDEQYF. In DNA form, the CDR3 reads TGTGCCAGCAGTGGAGGGACAGGGAGCGACGAGCAGTACTTC.

The chain joins TRBV5-5 to TRBJ2-4; D may be TRBD1 or TRBD2 (5 bases each). The CDR3 is 14 residues long. CDR1 SGHKS and CDR2 YYEKEE come from the germline V gene (reference sequence). V was shortened by 0 bases and J by 8 bases, with 12 bases between the two germline ends. The CDR3 sequence is CASSLVGARDIQYF. The CDR3 region has the DNA TGTGCCAGCAGCTTGGTCGGGGCCCGGGACATTCAGTACTTC.

The chain recombines TRBV5-1 with TRBJ2-2; D is perhaps TRBD2 (6 bases). Trimming stripped 3 bases from V and 7 bases from J, with 19 bases between. The CDR3 is 16 residues long. Germline assignment: CDR1 SGHRS and CDR2 YFSETQ. CDR3 amino acids: CASSWDSPGRVGELFF. The CDR3 DNA is TGCGCCAGCAGCTGGGACTCCCCCGGTAGGGTCGGGGAGCTGTTTTTT.

V is TRBV5-6 and J is TRBJ2-7; 12 nucleotides match TRBD1. The CDR3 runs to 19 residues. The germline V gene has CDR1 SGHDT and CDR2 YYEEEE. The J segment lost 0 bases and the V segment lost 4 bases, leaving 14 bases of the junction unmatched. CDR3 coding DNA: TGTGCCAGCAGCCTAGGGACAGGGGGCTCGAGAAAAAACTCCTACGAGCAGTACTTC. It translates to CASSLGTGGSRKNSYEQYF.

The CDR3 DNA follows: TGTGCAAGTCGCCCCCCCCCGGGGGGTACGGGCTCTGGGGCCAACGTCCTGACTTTC. Amino acid sequence: CASRPPPGGTGSGANVLTF. The chain combines TRBV12-2 with TRBJ2-6; no check of the table's D call, TRBD2, against the DNA was made. TRBV12-2 is a known pseudogene. The CDR3 has 19 amino acids.

The rearrangement uses TRBV25-1 and TRBJ2-6; maybe TRBD1 (6 bases). Trimming stripped 4 bases from V and 0 bases from J, with 16 bases between. Germline V lookup: CDR1 MGHDK, CDR2 SYGVNS. This CDR3 has 18 amino acids. The CDR3 DNA reads as TGTGCCAGCAGTGCGACAGGAACTCGATCCTCTGGGGCCAACGTCCTGACTTTC. Protein product: CASSATGTRSSGANVLTF.

The chain links TRBV7-8 to TRBJ2-7, with D perhaps matching TRBD2 (5 bases). The V gene's germline CDR1 is SGHVS and CDR2 FQNEAQ. V was clipped by 3 bases and J by 4 bases, with 13 bases between them. The CDR3 length is 14 residues. The DNA for the CDR3 is TGTGCCAGCAGCTTGCTTCCGAGAGGGTACGAGCAGTACTTC. It codes for CASSLLPRGYEQYF.

V and J are TRBV7-9 and TRBJ2-1, with D perhaps matching TRBD1 (5 bases). The CDR3 contains 17 residues. Germline CDR1 reads SEHNR; CDR2 reads FQNEAQ (reference sequence). Trimming removed 5 bases at V and 7 bases at J, with 24 bases between. CDR3: CASSPKVSGFSANEQFF. In nucleotides, the CDR3 is TGTGCCAGCAGCCCTAAGGTTTCAGGGTTCAGCGCGAATGAGCAGTTCTTC.

This clone was detected once. The chain carries TRBV10-3 and TRBJ2-3; TRBD2 matches at 9 bases. Germline values: CDR1 ENHRY, CDR2 SYGVKD. The CDR3 runs to 14 residues. With 10 bases clipped from V and 5 bases from J, the junction kept 10 bases outside the gene matches. The CDR3 reads CATLGIAGVDTQYF. CDR3 DNA: TGTGCCACCCTTGGGATAGCGGGGGTAGATACGCAGTATTTT.

This clone is categorized as large. V usage is TRBV27 and J usage is TRBJ1-2; 10 nucleotides agree with TRBD1. After removal of 3 bases from V and 7 bases from J, the junction contained 2 bases not matched to a gene. The CDR3 has 13 amino acids. Germline assignment: CDR1 MNHEY and CDR2 SMNVEV (reference sequence). The DNA of the CDR3 is TGTGCCAGCAGTTTTGGGACAGGGGCTGGCTACACCTTC. This encodes CASSFGTGAGYTF.

DNA of the CDR3: TGTGCCAGCAGCTTAGCGTTCAGCTGGACAGCCTCCTACGAGCAGTACTTC. Translating gives CASSLAFSWTASYEQYF. The rearrangement uses TRBV7-8 and TRBJ2-7, with D possibly TRBD1 on 6 matching bases. Deletions cut 0 bases from V and 0 bases from J, with 15 bases between. Germline CDR1 is SGHVS and CDR2 is FQNEAQ. The CDR3 has 17 residues.

The chain carries TRBV5-8 and TRBJ2-7; tentatively, D is TRBD2 (6 bases). V was clipped by 3 bases and J by 5 bases, with 15 bases between them. CDR1 is SGHTS and CDR2 is YDEGEE in the germline V gene. This CDR3 has 14 amino acids. CDR3 protein: CASSSSGGFHEQYF. As DNA, the CDR3 is TGTGCCAGCAGCTCCTCCGGGGGTTTTCACGAGCAGTACTTC.

The chain uses TRBV11-2 and TRBJ1-2; D remains unclear. The CDR3 covers 15 residues. V lost 0 bases, J lost 3 bases, and 11 bases lay in between. Germline V gene sequence: CDR1 SGHAT, CDR2 FQNNGV. DNA of the CDR3: TGTGCCAGCAGCTTAGATACCAGCGCATACTATGGCTACACCTTC. It translates to CASSLDTSAYYGYTF. Looking up the rest from reference TRBV11-2 and TRBJ1-2 gives the full variable domain: EAGVAQSPRYKIIEKRQSVAFWCNPISGHATLYWYQQILGQGPKLLIQFQNNGVVDDSQLPKDRFSAERLKGVDSTLKIQPAKLEDSAVYLCASSLDTSAYYGYTFGSGTRLTVV.

This sequence joins TRBV6-6 and TRBJ2-5; 9 bases agree with TRBD1. The CDR3 totals 15 residues. The germline V gene encodes CDR1 MNHNY and CDR2 SVGAGI (reference sequence). V shed 6 bases, J shed 0 bases, and the junction held 5 bases outside the gene matches. The CDR3 spells CASSYRGRYQETQYF. CDR3 coding DNA: TGTGCCAGCAGCTACAGGGGGCGCTACCAAGAGACCCAGTACTTC.

The chain employs TRBV11-2 and TRBJ2-1, with TRBD1 matching over 9 bases. The trim removed 1 base at V and 8 bases at J, leaving 6 bases unmatched. The CDR3 covers 15 residues. Germline V gene data show CDR1 as SGHAT and CDR2 as FQNNGV. CDR3 sequence reads: CASSLGGTGMDEQFF. The CDR3 coding sequence is TGTGCCAGCAGCTTAGGTGGGACAGGGATGGATGAGCAGTTCTTC.

The sample holds one count of this clone. J is TRBJ2-3 and V is TRBV5-5; the D gene is possibly TRBD1 (6 bases). Deletions cut 4 bases from V and 0 bases from J, with 15 bases between. Germline V lookup: CDR1 SGHKS, CDR2 YYEKEE (reference sequence). The CDR3 covers 16 residues. The CDR3 region is CASSPDRGTSTDTQYF. CDR3 DNA sequence: TGTGCCAGCAGCCCGGACAGAGGAACTAGCACAGATACGCAGTATTTT.

V usage is TRBV5-6 and J usage is TRBJ2-5, with D perhaps TRBD1 (7 bases). The length of the CDR3 is 17 residues. Trimming shortened V by 2 bases and J by 4 bases, and 21 bases separated the two germline ends. Germline V lookup: CDR1 SGHDT, CDR2 YYEEEE. Here the CDR3 reads CASSFRMTGRDGETQYF. The CDR3 DNA reads TGTGCCAGCAGCTTTAGGATGACAGGGCGGGATGGAGAGACCCAGTACTTC.

V usage is TRBV27 and J usage is TRBJ1-2; TRBD1 might be the D (6 bases). The germline V and J ends were trimmed by 5 bases and 4 bases, with 11 bases remaining between them. Germline V CDR1 and CDR2: MNHEY, SMNVEV (reference sequence). The CDR3 is 13 amino acids. Written as DNA, the CDR3 is TGTGCCAGCAGTGTGGACAGTACCTATGGCTACACCTTC. Translating gives CASSVDSTYGYTF.

This chain uses TRBV27 with TRBJ2-3; 7 nucleotides match TRBD2. The V gene end was trimmed by 4 bases and the J gene end by 8 bases; junction bases not matched to a gene: 9. CDR1 and CDR2 from the germline V gene are MNHEY and SMNVEV (reference sequence). The CDR3 is made up of 14 amino acids. In DNA form, the CDR3 reads TGTGCCAGCAGTTCCGCAGCGGGACGGGGTACGCAGTATTTT. This gives the protein CASSSAAGRGTQYF.

The chain couples TRBV5-6 to TRBJ2-2, with D perhaps TRBD1 (5 bases). Per the germline V gene, CDR1 is SGHDT and CDR2 is YYEEEE. The V and J ends lost 0 bases and 6 bases respectively, with 9 bases between them. CDR3 length equals 14 residues. CDR3 sequence reads: CASSLGQPSGELFF. DNA for the CDR3: TGTGCCAGCAGCTTGGGACAGCCTTCCGGGGAGCTGTTTTTT.

The CDR3 region is CSVSGYYGYTF. CDR3 sequence (DNA): TGCAGCGTATCAGGGTACTATGGCTACACCTTC. The chain joins TRBV29-1 to TRBJ1-2; tentative D call: TRBD1 (5 bases). Trimming took off 6 bases at V and 3 bases at J, with 8 bases between the two ends. Germline lookup yields CDR1 SQVTM and CDR2 ANQGSEA. The CDR3 is 11 residues long.

The rearrangement joins TRBV2 to TRBJ1-1, with TRBD1 as a possible D gene (6 bases). Per germline, CDR1 SNHLY and CDR2 FYNNEI. Trimming stripped 7 bases from V and 5 bases from J, with 17 bases between. The CDR3 loop spans 14 amino acids. CDR3 region: CASTLGGPGTEAFF. The CDR3 DNA follows: TGTGCCAGCACCCTAGGGGGGCCGGGGACTGAAGCTTTCTTT.

This chain joins TRBV13 and TRBJ2-5, with D tentatively TRBD1 (6 bases). In germline, CDR1 is PRHDT, CDR2 FYEKMQ (reference sequence). V lost 5 bases to trimming and J lost 3 bases, with 13 bases between them. This CDR3 is built from 14 residues. As DNA, the CDR3 is TGTGCCAGCAGCGGCGACAGGCGTAAAGAGACCCAGTACTTC. Amino acids: CASSGDRRKETQYF.

V is TRBV9 and J is TRBJ2-7; 7 bases match TRBD2. The V gene end was trimmed by 0 bases and the J gene end by 4 bases; junction bases not matched to a gene: 7. The CDR3 is 15 amino acids. CDR1 is SGDLS, CDR2 YYNGEE, per germline. CDR3 amino acids: CASSVAGLGKYEQYF. The CDR3 nucleotides are TGTGCCAGCAGCGTAGCCGGACTAGGCAAGTACGAGCAGTACTTC.

This clone came up a few times. The rearrangement joins TRBV7-2 to TRBJ1-2, with 7 bases fitting TRBD1. Trimming removed 4 bases from V and 4 bases from J; junction bases left unmatched: 12. CDR1 is SGHTA, CDR2 FQGNSA, per germline. The CDR3 sequence is 16 residues long. Here the CDR3 DNA reads TGTGCCAGCAGCTCCGGTGTGGGGAGACAGGGCTATGGCTACACCTTC. Its translation is CASSSGVGRQGYGYTF.

V and J are TRBV7-2 and TRBJ1-2; 10 nucleotides agree with TRBD1. CDR1 SGHTA and CDR2 FQGNSA come from the germline V gene. Trimming cost V 2 bases and J 5 bases; bases outside gene matches: 14. The CDR3 runs to 18 residues. CDR3: CASSLTGQGVRLGYGYTF. The CDR3, as DNA: TGTGCCAGCAGCTTAACCGGACAGGGGGTGCGATTAGGGTATGGCTACACCTTC.